The entry that follows covers one T cell receptor (beta chain) sequence. This specimen belongs to a study of blood T cell repertoires in COVID-19. Overall study: Sites in the United States, Italy and Spain provided acute and convalescent COVID-19 samples. T cells, B-cell-depleted T cells, or PBMCs provided the cDNA or gDNA that served as material.

In the authors' methods: Estimation of nucleated cell counts relied on the amplification of reference gene primers. Sequencing was performed with immunoSEQ multiplex PCR; in TCRdb, only in-frame clones are kept and a portion is missing. D and trimming come from the DNA, and the V and J calls and clone size come from that table. The data hold roughly 72,000 clones, with 85% to 90% observed a single time. The germline V gene encodes CDR1 MNHEY and CDR2 SMNVEV (reference sequence). The CDR3 has 15 residues. V dropped 1 base and J dropped 7; count of bases not matched to a gene: 7. The source of this sequence is a human donor in a cohort sampled during active COVID-19. The sample was peripheral blood. The V call is TRBV27, the J call TRBJ2-7; the match to TRBD1 covers 10 bases. CDR3: CASSLLGDRGGEQYF. CDR3 in DNA: TGTGCCAGCAGTTTATTGGGGGACAGGGGTGGGGAGCAGTACTTC.